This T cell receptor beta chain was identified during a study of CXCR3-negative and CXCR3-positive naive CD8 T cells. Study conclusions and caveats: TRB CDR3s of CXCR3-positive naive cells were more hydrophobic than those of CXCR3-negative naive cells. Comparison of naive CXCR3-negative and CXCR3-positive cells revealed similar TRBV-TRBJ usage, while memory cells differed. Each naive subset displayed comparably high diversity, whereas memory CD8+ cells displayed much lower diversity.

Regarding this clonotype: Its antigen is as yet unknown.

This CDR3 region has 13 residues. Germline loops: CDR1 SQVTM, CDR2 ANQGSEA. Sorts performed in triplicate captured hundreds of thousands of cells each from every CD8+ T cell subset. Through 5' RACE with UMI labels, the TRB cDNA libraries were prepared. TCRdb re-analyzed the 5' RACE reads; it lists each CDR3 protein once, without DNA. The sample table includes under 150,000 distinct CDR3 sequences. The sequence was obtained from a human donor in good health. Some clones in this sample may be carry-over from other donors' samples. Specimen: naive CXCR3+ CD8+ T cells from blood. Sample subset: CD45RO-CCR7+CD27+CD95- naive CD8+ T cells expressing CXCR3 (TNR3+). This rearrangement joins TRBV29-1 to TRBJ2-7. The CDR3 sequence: CSVVGPEAYEQYF.